One sample yielded the 7 T cell receptor beta chains listed below, sequenced in a study of CXCR3-negative and CXCR3-positive naive CD8 T cells. The TRB cDNA libraries were prepared by 5' RACE with UMI labels. Using the 5' RACE reads, TCRdb records one entry per CDR3 protein without DNA. The ten most abundant clones cover approximately 0.29% of a sample with some 130,000 distinct CDR3 sequences. The sample consisted of naive CXCR3- CD8+ T cells from blood. Subset here: CD45RO-CCR7+CD27+CD95- naive CD8+ T cells lacking CXCR3 (TNR3-). All receptors derive from a human donor in good health. Some clones in this sample may be carry-over from other donors' samples.

The chain employs TRBV4-1 and TRBJ2-1; TCRdb calls TRBD2, which cannot be checked without DNA. The CDR3 sequence is 18 residues long. The germline CDR1 and CDR2 sequences are MGHRA and YSYEKL. The CDR3: CASSQGLAGGHTYNEQFF.

The chain carries TRBV3-1 and TRBJ1-6; TCRdb's D call of TRBD1 is untestable without DNA. Germline V gives CDR1 LGHDT, CDR2 YNNKEL (reference sequence). The CDR3 sequence is 17 residues long. The CDR3 loop is CASSQALTQGYNSPLHF. The whole variable domain, remainder taken from reference TRBV3-1 and TRBJ1-6, is DTAVSQTPKYLVTQMGNDKSIKCEQNLGHDTMYWYKQDSKKFLKIMFSYNNKELIINETVPNRFSPKSPDKAHLNLHINSLELGDSAVYFCASSQALTQGYNSPLHFGNGTRLTVT.

This chain links TRBV11-2 with TRBJ2-2; TCRdb selects TRBD1, and the lack of DNA leaves this call unchecked. In germline, CDR1 is SGHAT, CDR2 FQNNGV. The CDR3 covers 15 residues. CDR3 protein: CASSPRQANTGELFF.

The CDR3 is CASNGQGNYEQYF. J is TRBJ2-7 and V is TRBV5-6; no DNA is available, so the TRBD1 call from TCRdb remains unchecked. The CDR3 runs to 13 residues. CDR1 SGHDT and CDR2 YYEEEE come from the germline V gene. The full variable domain, completed using reference TRBV5-6 and TRBJ2-7, is DAGVTQSPTHLIKTRGQQVTLRCSPKSGHDTVSWYQQALGQGPQFIFQYYEEEERQRGNFPDRFSGHQFPNYSSELNVNALLLGDSALYLCASNGQGNYEQYFGPGTRLTVT.

The chain employs TRBV24-1 and TRBJ2-2; TCRdb's assignment of TRBD1 cannot be checked, as there is no DNA. The germline gives CDR1 KGHDR, CDR2 SFDVKD. The CDR3 is 17 residues long. The CDR3 is CATGDGIRGANTGELFF.

The rearrangement uses TRBV27 and TRBJ2-7; TCRdb's assignment of TRBD1 cannot be checked, as there is no DNA. The germline V gene encodes CDR1 MNHEY and CDR2 SMNVEV (reference sequence). CDR3 length: 13 residues. CDR3 sequence reads: CASSQRQSYEQYF.

The chain links TRBV29-1 to TRBJ1-1; TCRdb's assignment of TRBD1 cannot be checked, as there is no DNA. CDR1 is SQVTM and CDR2 is ANQGSEA in the germline V gene. The CDR3 extends over 14 amino acids. CDR3 in amino acids: CSVDTRGLDTEAFF. The whole variable domain, filled in from reference TRBV29-1 and TRBJ1-1, reads SAVISQKPSRDICQRGTSLTIQCQVDSQVTMMFWYRQQPGQSLTLIATANQGSEATYESGFVIDKFPISRPNLTFSTLTVSNMSPEDSSIYLCSVDTRGLDTEAFFGQGTRLTVV.